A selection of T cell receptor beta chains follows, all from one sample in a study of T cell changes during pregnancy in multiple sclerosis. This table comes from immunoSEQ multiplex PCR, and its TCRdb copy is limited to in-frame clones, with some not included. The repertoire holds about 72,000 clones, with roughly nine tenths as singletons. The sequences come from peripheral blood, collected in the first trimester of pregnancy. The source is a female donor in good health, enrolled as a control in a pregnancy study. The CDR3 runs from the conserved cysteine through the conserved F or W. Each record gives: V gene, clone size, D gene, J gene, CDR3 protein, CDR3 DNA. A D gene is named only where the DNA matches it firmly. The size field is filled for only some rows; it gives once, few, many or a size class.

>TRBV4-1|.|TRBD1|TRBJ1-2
CASSPLGQSYGYTF
TGCGCCAGCAGCCCTTTGGGACAGAGCTATGGCTACACCTTC
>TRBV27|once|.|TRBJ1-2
CASSFVGGNYGYTF
TGTGCCAGCAGTTTCGTTGGGGGGAACTATGGCTACACCTTC
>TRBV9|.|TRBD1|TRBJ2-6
CASSVGQARSSGANVLTF
TGTGCCAGCAGCGTCGGACAGGCCCGGAGCTCTGGGGCCAACGTCCTGACTTTC
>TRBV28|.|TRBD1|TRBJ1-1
CASSLRTGLNTEAFF
TGTGCCAGCAGTTTACGGACAGGGTTGAACACTGAAGCTTTCTTT
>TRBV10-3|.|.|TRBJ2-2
CAISETGVDTGELFF
TGTGCCATCAGTGAGACGGGAGTGGACACCGGGGAGCTGTTTTTT
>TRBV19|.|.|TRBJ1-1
CASSIQGGNTEAFF
TGTGCCAGTAGTATACAGGGAGGGAACACTGAAGCTTTCTTT
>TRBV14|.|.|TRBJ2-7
CASSQAVLDSSYEQYF
TGTGCCAGCAGCCAAGCGGTCCTTGACAGCTCCTACGAGCAGTACTTC
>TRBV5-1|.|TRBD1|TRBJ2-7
CASSSGQGEQYF
TGCGCCAGCAGCTCGGGACAGGGCGAGCAGTACTTC
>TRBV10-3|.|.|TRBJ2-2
CAISLRTEREANTGELFF
TGTGCCATCAGCCTTCGGACAGAGCGCGAAGCGAACACCGGGGAGCTGTTTTTT
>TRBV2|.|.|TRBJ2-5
CASTRAGETQYF
TGTGCCAGCACTAGGGCAGGGGAGACCCAGTACTTC
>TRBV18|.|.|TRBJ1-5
CASSPRGFQPQHF
TGTGCCAGCTCACCCCGGGGGTTTCAGCCCCAGCATTTT
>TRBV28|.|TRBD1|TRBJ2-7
CASSLSGTGGRQYF
TGTGCCAGCAGTTTATCCGGGACAGGGGGTAGGCAGTACTTC
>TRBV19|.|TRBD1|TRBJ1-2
CASSPRDSSLYGYTF
TGTGCCAGTAGTCCCAGGGACAGTTCCCTGTATGGCTACACCTTC
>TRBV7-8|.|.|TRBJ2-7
CASSLVQDSEQYF
TGTGCCAGCAGCTTAGTACAGGACAGCGAGCAGTACTTC
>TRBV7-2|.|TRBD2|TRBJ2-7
CASSLVAGGGHEQYF
TGTGCCAGCAGCTTAGTAGCGGGGGGGGGCCACGAGCAGTACTTC
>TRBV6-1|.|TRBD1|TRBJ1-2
CASTWTGLAGYGYTF
TGTGCCAGCACTTGGACAGGGTTAGCCGGCTATGGCTACACCTTC
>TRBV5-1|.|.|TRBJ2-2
CASSTAASGELFF
TGCGCCAGCAGCACTGCCGCGAGCGGGGAGCTGTTTTTT
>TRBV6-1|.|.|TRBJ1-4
CASNNREGNEKLFF
TGTGCCAGCAACAACAGGGAGGGAAATGAAAAACTGTTTTTT
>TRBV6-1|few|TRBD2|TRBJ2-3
CASSGIETSGSADTQYF
TGTGCCAGCAGTGGGATCGAGACTAGCGGGAGCGCAGATACGCAGTATTTT
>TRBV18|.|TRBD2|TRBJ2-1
CASSPTLIAGSYNEQFF
TGTGCCAGCTCACCGACCCTAATAGCGGGATCCTACAATGAGCAGTTCTTC
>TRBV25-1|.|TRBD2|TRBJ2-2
CAAGGPVTGELFF
TGTGCAGCGGGAGGGCCGGTCACCGGGGAGCTGTTTTTT
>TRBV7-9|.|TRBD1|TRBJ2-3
CASSSSRTGGESTDTQYF
TGTGCCAGCAGCTCGTCCCGGACAGGGGGCGAGAGCACAGATACGCAGTATTTT
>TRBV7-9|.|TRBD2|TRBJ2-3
CASSMTSGRSTDTQYF
TGTGCCAGCAGCATGACTAGCGGGAGGAGTACAGATACGCAGTATTTT
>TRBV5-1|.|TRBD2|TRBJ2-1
CASRATSGINNEQFF
TGCGCCAGCAGGGCTACTAGCGGGATAAACAATGAGCAGTTCTTC
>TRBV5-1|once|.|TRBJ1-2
CASSYNREGYTF
TGCGCCAGCAGCTACAACAGGGAGGGCTACACCTTC
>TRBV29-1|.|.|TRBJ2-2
CSVETRPRGELFF
TGCAGCGTGGAGACCCGGCCGCGCGGGGAGCTGTTTTTT
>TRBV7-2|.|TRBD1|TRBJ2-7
CASSLAGGHEQYF
TGTGCCAGCAGCTTAGCAGGGGGCCACGAGCAGTACTTC
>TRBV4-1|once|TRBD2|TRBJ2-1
CASSQHGKREWNEQFF
TGCGCCAGCAGCCAACACGGGAAGCGGGAGTGGAATGAGCAGTTCTTC
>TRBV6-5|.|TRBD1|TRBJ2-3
CASRPQGADTQYF
TGTGCCAGCAGGCCTCAGGGGGCAGATACGCAGTATTTT
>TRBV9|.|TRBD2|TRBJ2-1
CASKLAGSDEQFF
TGTGCCAGCAAACTAGCGGGATCGGATGAGCAGTTCTTC
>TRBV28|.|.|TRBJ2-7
CATSAVPYEQYF
TGTGCGACGAGCGCAGTTCCCTACGAGCAGTACTTC
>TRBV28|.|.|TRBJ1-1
CASSLTGSRGAEAFF
TGTGCCAGCAGTCTGACAGGAAGCCGGGGGGCTGAAGCTTTCTTT
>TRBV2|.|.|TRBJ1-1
CASSDVVEAFF
TGTGCCAGCAGTGATGTCGTTGAAGCTTTCTTT
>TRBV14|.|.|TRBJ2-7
CASSQGGGSYEQYF
TGTGCCAGCAGCCAAGGTGGAGGCTCCTACGAGCAGTACTTC
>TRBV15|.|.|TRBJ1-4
CATSRVQGFGKLFF
TGTGCCACCAGCAGAGTACAGGGTTTTGGAAAACTGTTTTTT
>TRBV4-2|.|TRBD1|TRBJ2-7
CASSQSRDSYEQYF
TGTGCCAGCAGCCAGTCCCGGGACAGCTACGAGCAGTACTTC
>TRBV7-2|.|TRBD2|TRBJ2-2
CASSPRGMGGFPGELFF
TGTGCCAGCAGCCCCCGGGGGATGGGAGGGTTTCCCGGGGAGCTGTTTTTT
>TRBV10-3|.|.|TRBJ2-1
CATQSQRRLNEQFF
TGTGCCACCCAGAGCCAGCGGCGGCTAAATGAGCAGTTCTTC
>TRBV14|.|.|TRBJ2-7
CASSQIDRDEQYF
TGTGCCAGCAGCCAAATCGACAGAGACGAGCAGTACTTC
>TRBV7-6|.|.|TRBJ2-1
CASSLGGAGAGEQFF
TGTGCCAGCTCCCTAGGGGGGGCCGGCGCTGGGGAGCAGTTCTTC
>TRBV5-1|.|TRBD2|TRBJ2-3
CASRKGAGGTDTQYF
TGCGCCAGCAGAAAGGGAGCGGGAGGCACAGATACGCAGTATTTT
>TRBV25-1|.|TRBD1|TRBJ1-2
CASEGQGRYGYTF
TGTGCCAGCGAGGGACAGGGGAGGTATGGCTACACCTTC
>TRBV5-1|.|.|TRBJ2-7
CASSFPMTGSYEQYF
TGCGCCAGCAGCTTCCCGATGACAGGCTCCTACGAGCAGTACTTC
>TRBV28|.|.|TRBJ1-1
CASSPLGFRGNTEAFF
TGTGCCAGCAGTCCCCTAGGATTCAGGGGGAACACTGAAGCTTTCTTT
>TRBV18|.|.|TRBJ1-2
CASSPRQANYGYTF
TGTGCCAGCTCACCACGACAGGCCAACTATGGCTACACCTTC
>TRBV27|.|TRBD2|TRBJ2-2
CASSLWRRGKTGELFF
TGTGCCAGCAGTTTATGGCGGCGGGGGAAAACCGGGGAGCTGTTTTTT
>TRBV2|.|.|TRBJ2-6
CASSETHGANVLTF
TGTGCCAGCAGTGAAACTCATGGGGCCAACGTCCTGACTTTC
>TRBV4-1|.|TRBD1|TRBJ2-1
CASSQDQGAEQFF
TGCGCCAGCAGCCAAGATCAGGGGGCAGAGCAGTTCTTC
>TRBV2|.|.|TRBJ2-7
CASRRTTTGEQYF
TGTGCCAGCCGCCGGACAACGACGGGCGAGCAGTACTTC
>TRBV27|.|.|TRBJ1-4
CASSLQGLGEKLFF
TGTGCCAGCAGTTTACAGGGATTAGGAGAAAAACTGTTTTTT